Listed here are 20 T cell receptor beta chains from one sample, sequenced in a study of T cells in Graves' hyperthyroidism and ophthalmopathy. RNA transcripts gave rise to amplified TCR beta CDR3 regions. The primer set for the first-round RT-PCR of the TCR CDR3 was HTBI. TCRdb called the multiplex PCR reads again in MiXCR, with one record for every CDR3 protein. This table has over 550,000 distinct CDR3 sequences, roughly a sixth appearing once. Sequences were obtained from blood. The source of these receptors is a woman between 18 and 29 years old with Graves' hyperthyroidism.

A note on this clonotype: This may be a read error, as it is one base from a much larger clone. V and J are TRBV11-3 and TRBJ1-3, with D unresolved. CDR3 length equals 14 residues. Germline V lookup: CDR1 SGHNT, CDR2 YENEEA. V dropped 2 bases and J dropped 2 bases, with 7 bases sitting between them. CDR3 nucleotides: TGTGCCAGCAGCTTACGAGGGCCTGGAAACACCATATATTTT. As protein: CASSLRGPGNTIYF. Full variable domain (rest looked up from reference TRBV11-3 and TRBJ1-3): EAGVVQSPRYKIIEKKQPVAFWCNPISGHNTLYWYLQNLGQGPELLIRYENEEAVDDSQLPKDRFSAERLKGVDSTLKIQPAELGDSAVYLCASSLRGPGNTIYFGEGSWLTVV.

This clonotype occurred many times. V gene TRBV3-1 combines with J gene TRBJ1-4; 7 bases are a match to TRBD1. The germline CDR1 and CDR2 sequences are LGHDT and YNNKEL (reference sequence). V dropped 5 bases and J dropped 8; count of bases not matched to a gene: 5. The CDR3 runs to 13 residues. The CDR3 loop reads CASSDRENEKLFF. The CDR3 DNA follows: TGTGCCAGCAGCGACAGGGAGAACGAAAAACTGTTTTTT.

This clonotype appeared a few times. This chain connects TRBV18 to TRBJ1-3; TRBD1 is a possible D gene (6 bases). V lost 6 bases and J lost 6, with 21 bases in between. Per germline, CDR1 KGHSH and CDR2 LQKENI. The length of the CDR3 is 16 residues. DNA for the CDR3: TGTGCCAGCTCCGTCGGACAGTCCCCTCGAAAAAACACCATATATTTT. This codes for CASSVGQSPRKNTIYF.

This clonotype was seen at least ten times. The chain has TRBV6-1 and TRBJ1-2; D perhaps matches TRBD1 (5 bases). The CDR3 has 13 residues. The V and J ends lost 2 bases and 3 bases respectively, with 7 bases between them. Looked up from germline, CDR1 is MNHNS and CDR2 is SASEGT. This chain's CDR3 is CASSERTHYGYTF. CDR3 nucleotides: TGTGCCAGCAGTGAACGGACACACTATGGCTACACCTTC.

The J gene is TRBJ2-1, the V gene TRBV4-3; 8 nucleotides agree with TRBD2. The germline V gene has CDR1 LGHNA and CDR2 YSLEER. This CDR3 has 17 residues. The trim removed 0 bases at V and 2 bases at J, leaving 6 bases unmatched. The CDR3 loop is CASSQDSGGGTYNEQFF. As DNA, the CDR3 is TGCGCCAGCAGCCAAGATAGCGGCGGGGGGACCTACAATGAGCAGTTCTTC.

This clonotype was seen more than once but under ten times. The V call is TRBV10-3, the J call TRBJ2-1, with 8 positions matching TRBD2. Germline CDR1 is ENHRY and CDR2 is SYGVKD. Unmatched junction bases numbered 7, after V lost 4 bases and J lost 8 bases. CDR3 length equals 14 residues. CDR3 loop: CAISGGGGSDEQFF. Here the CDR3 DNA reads TGTGCCATCAGTGGGGGCGGGGGGTCGGATGAGCAGTTCTTC.

The DNA for the CDR3 is TGTGCCAGCAGCCTACCGGCAGGATCAGATACGCAGTATTTT. Translated: CASSLPAGSDTQYF. The chain carries TRBV3-1 and TRBJ2-3; the D is unclear. The CDR3 extends over 14 amino acids. V gave up 4 bases and J gave up 4 bases, with 12 bases separating them. The germline V gene encodes CDR1 LGHDT and CDR2 YNNKEL (reference sequence).

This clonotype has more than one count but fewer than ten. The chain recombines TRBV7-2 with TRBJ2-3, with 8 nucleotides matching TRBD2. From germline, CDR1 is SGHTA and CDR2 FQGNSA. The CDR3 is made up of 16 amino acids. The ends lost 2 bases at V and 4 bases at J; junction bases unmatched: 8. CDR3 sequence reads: CASSLTVGRGADTQYF. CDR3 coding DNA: TGTGCCAGCAGCTTAACCGTAGGGCGGGGGGCAGATACGCAGTATTTT.

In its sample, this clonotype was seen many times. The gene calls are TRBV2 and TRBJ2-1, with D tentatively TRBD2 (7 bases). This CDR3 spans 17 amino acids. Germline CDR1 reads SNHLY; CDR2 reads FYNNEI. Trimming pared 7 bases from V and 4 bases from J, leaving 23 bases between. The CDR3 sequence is CASKDKRGGARYNEQFF. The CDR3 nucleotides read TGTGCCAGCAAAGATAAAAGGGGGGGGGCGAGGTACAATGAGCAGTTCTTC.

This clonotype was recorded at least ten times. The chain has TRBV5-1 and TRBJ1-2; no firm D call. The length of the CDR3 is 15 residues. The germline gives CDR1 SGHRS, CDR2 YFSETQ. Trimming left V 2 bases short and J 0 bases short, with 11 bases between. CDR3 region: CASSLGGGANYGYTF. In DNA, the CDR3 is TGCGCCAGCAGCTTAGGCGGTGGAGCTAACTATGGCTACACCTTC.

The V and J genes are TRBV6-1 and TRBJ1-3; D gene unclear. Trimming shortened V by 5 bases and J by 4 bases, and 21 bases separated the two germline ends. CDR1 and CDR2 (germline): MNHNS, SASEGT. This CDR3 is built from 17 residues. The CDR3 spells CASSRERGPPGGNTIYF. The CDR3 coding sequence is TGTGCCAGCAGTAGAGAACGCGGCCCACCGGGGGGAAACACCATATATTTT.

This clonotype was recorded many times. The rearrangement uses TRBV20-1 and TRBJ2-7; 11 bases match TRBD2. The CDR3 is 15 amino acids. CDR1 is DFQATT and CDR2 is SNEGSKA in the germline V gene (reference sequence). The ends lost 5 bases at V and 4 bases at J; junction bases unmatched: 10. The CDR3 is CSAYTGTSGAYEQYF. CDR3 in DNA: TGCAGTGCTTACACTGGGACTAGCGGAGCGTACGAGCAGTACTTC.

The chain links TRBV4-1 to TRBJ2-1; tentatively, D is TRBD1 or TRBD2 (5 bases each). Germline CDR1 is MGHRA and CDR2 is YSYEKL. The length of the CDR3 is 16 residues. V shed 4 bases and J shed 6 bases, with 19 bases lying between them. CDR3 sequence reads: CASSRDRDPVGNEQFF. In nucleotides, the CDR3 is TGCGCCAGCAGCCGAGACCGGGACCCAGTGGGCAATGAGCAGTTCTTC.

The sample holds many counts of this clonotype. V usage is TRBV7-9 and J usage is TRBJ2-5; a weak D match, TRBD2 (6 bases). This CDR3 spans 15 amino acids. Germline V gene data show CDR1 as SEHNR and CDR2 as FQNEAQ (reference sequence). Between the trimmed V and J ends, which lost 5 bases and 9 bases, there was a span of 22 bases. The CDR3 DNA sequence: TGTGCCAGCAGCGCCCTCTATGAACCTACGGGGGCCCAGTACTTC. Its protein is CASSALYEPTGAQYF. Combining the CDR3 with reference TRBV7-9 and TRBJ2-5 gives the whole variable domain DTGVSQNPRHKITKRGQNVTFRCDPISEHNRLYWYRQTLGQGPEFLTYFQNEAQLEKSRLLSDRFSAERPKGSFSTLEIQRTEQGDSAMYLCASSALYEPTGAQYFGPGTRLLVL.

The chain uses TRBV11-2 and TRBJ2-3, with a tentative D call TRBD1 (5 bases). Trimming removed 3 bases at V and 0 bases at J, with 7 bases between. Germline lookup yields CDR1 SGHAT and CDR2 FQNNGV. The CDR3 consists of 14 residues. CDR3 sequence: CASSFRQSTDTQYF. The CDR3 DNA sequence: TGTGCCAGCAGCTTCAGACAGAGCACAGATACGCAGTATTTT.

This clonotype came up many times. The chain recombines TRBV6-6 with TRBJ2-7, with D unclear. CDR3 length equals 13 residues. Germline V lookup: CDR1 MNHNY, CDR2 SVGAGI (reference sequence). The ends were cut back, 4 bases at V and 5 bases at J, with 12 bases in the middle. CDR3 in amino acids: CASSFRLYNEQYF. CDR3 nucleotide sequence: TGTGCCAGCAGTTTCCGCCTATACAACGAGCAGTACTTC.

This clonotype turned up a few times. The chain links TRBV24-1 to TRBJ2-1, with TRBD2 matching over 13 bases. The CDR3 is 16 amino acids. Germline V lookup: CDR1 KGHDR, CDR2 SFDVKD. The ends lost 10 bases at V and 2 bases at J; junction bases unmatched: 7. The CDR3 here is CATGLAGATTYNEQFF. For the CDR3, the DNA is TGTGCCACAGGACTAGCGGGAGCCACTACCTACAATGAGCAGTTCTTC.

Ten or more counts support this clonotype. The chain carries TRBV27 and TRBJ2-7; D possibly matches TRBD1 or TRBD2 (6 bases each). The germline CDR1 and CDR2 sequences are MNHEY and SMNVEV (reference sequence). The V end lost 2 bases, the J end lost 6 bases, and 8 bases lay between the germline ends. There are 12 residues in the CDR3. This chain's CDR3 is CASSLRGLEQYF. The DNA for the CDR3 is TGTGCCAGCAGTTTACGGGGGCTCGAGCAGTACTTC.

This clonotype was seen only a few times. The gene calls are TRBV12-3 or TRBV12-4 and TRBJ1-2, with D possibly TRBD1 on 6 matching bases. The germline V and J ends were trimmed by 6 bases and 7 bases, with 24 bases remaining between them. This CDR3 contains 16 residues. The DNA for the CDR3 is TGTGCCAGCAGCCGGTTGAGGGACACTGGTAGTCTTGGCTACACCTTC. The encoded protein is CASSRLRDTGSLGYTF.

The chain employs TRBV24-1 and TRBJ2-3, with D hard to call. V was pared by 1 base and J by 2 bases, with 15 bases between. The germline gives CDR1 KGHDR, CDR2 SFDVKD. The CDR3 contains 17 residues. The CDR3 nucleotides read TGTGCCACCAGTGATTTTGACGGAATGTCCCCCACAGATACGCAGTATTTT. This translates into CATSDFDGMSPTDTQYF.